The subject of this entry is one TCR beta chain. This record belongs to a study of control samples from healthy donors and cancer patients. The germline CDR1 and CDR2 sequences are WSHSY and SAAADI. V trimming: 0 bases; J trimming: 9 bases; junction bases outside the gene matches: 8. CDR3 length: 17 residues. The method was immunoSEQ multiplex PCR; TCRdb's version includes in-frame clones alone and lacks a portion of them. Of 200,000 or so clones in the sample, 91% are singletons; the top ten hold less than 2%. Sequenced input: blood. The clonotype originates from a man aged 30 to 45 in good health. The chain links TRBV10-2 to TRBJ1-6, with 10 bases aligning to TRBD1. As DNA, the CDR3 is TGCGCCAGCAGTGAGTCAACCGGGACAGGGGTTGTTTCACCCCTCCACTTT. It is translated as CASSESTGTGVVSPLHF.